This is a list of T cell receptor beta chains from one sample in a study of long-term antiretroviral therapy in people with HIV. TCRdb's table, derived via immunoSEQ multiplex PCR, lists solely in-frame clones and lacks some. The sample includes 20,000 to 25,000 clones, approximately 80% of them seen just once. Sequenced material: unsorted PBMCs, taken 0.2 years after starting antiretroviral therapy. The receptors here all came from a woman aged 25 to 45 with HIV. CDR3s include the opening cysteine and the closing phenylalanine or tryptophan. The order of the fields is CDR3 length, clone size, J gene, V gene, D gene, CDR3 DNA, CDR3 protein. A D gene is named only where the DNA matches it firmly. Size is omitted from some rows. Given values are once, few, many or a class for expanded clones.

18 once TRBJ1-5 TRBV19 - TGTGCCAGTACCGGGGAGCAGGACCCACGCCCTAGCAATCAGCCCCAGCATTTT CASTGEQDPRPSNQPQHF
18 - TRBJ1-2 TRBV4-1 TRBD1 TGCGCCAGCAGCCCGGCTTCGCCGGACAGGGGTCACGCCTATGGCTACACCTTC CASSPASPDRGHAYGYTF
14 - TRBJ1-1 TRBV30 - TGTGCCTGGAGTGACTCGGGGCTCCTCCCCGAAGCTTTCTTT CAWSDSGLLPEAFF
16 - TRBJ1-2 TRBV5-4 TRBD1 TGTGCCAGCAGCTTGGGACAGGGTTCCTCGATTTTTGGCTACACCTTC CASSLGQGSSIFGYTF
16 - TRBJ1-2 TRBV27 - TGTGCCAGCAGTTTTGGGTTGAGGGAAGAAGGATATGGCTACACCTTC CASSFGLREEGYGYTF
11 - TRBJ1-5 TRBV6-1 - TGTGCCAGCAGTGAATTACAGCCCCAGCATTTT CASSELQPQHF
15 - TRBJ1-2 TRBV7-9 - TGTGCCAGCAGCACCGAGGGACGGAATTTCTATGGCTACACCTTC CASSTEGRNFYGYTF
15 once TRBJ1-6 TRBV7-2 - TGTGCCAGCAGCTTAAATACGAACTACCAGTGGACCCTCCACTTT CASSLNTNYQWTLHF
17 - TRBJ1-1 TRBV5-1 - TGCGCCAGCAGCTTGGGAGCGACCTTGTTGGAAAACACTGAAGCTTTCTTT CASSLGATLLENTEAFF
13 medium-sized TRBJ1-4 TRBV7-9 - TGTGCCAGCAGCTTGGTGATCGGAGAAAAACTGTTTTTT CASSLVIGEKLFF
13 - TRBJ1-1 TRBV5-5 TRBD1 TGTGCCAGCAGCTTTATACAGGGGTATGAAGCTTTCTTT CASSFIQGYEAFF
16 - TRBJ1-3 TRBV9 TRBD1 TGTGCCAGCAGCGTAGGGCAGGGGGCCGCTGGAAACACCATATATTTT CASSVGQGAAGNTIYF
12 - TRBJ1-2 TRBV5-5 - TGTGCCAGCAGCTTGGATCATTTGGGCTACACCTTC CASSLDHLGYTF
14 - TRBJ1-4 TRBV5-1 - TGCGCCAGCAGCTTCGAGGGATCTAATGAAAAACTGTTTTTT CASSFEGSNEKLFF
13 - TRBJ2-1 TRBV19 - TGTGCCAGTAGTATCTGGTTGTGGGGGACGCAGTTCTTC CASSIWLWGTQFF
15 - TRBJ2-3 TRBV7-3 TRBD2 TGTGCCAGCAGCACTAGCGGGGGGCACGGGGATACGCAGTATTTT CASSTSGGHGDTQYF
16 - TRBJ1-1 TRBV7-9 - TGTGCCAGCAGCCGTCGAAGCCCAGACAGTGACACTGAAGCTTTCTTT CASSRRSPDSDTEAFF
16 - TRBJ1-6 TRBV21-1 - TGTGCCAGCAGCATTTACAGGGCTAATGATAATTCACCCCTCCACTTT CASSIYRANDNSPLHF
13 - TRBJ1-1 TRBV7-6 TRBD1 TGTGCCAGCAGCCCTCGGGACAGGGGGAAAGCTTTCTTT CASSPRDRGKAFF
15 - TRBJ1-3 TRBV13 TRBD1 TGTGCCAGCAGCTCCCTCGGGACAGGAAAAAACACCATATATTTT CASSSLGTGKNTIYF
16 - TRBJ2-2 TRBV2 - TGTGCCAGCAGTGATACTGGTGCAGGGAGGTCTGGGGAGCTGTTTTTT CASSDTGAGRSGELFF
14 few TRBJ2-7 TRBV7-6 - TGTGCCAGCAGCTCAAGACTGAACTCCTACGAGCAGTACTTC CASSSRLNSYEQYF
14 - TRBJ1-6 TRBV7-2 - TGTGCCAGCAGCTCCAGGACCCATAATTCACCCCTCCACTTT CASSSRTHNSPLHF
14 - TRBJ1-2 TRBV13 - TGTGCCACCTCGGGGGGGTCAGCTAACTATGGCTACACCTTC CATSGGSANYGYTF
16 - TRBJ1-3 TRBV12-5 - TGTGCTAGTGGTTTGATGACCACAGGGACTGGAAACACCATATATTTT CASGLMTTGTGNTIYF